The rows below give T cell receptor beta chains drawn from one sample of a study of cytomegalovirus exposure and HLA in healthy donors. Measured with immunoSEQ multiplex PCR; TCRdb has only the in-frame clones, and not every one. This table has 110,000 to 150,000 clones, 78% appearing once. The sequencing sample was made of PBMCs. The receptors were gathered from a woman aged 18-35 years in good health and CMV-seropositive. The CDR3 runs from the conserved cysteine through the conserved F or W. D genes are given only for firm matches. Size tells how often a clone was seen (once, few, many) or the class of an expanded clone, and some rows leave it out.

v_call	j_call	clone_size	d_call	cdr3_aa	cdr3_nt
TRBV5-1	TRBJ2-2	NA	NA	CASSPRDKNTGELFF	TGCGCCAGCAGCCCCCGCGACAAGAACACCGGGGAGCTGTTTTTT
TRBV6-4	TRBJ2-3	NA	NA	CASSDSIEYSSDTQYF	TGTGCCAGCAGTGACTCGATAGAGTACAGTTCCGATACGCAGTATTTT
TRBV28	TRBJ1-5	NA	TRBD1	CASRKQGSYSNQPQHF	TGTGCCAGCAGAAAACAGGGGTCGTATAGCAATCAGCCCCAGCATTTT
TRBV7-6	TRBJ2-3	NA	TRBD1	CASSLGTGSDTQYF	TGTGCCAGCAGCTTAGGGACAGGTTCAGATACGCAGTATTTT
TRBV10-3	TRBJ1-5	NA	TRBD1	CAISESGQGLVPQHF	TGTGCCATCAGTGAGTCGGGACAGGGTTTGGTGCCCCAGCATTTT
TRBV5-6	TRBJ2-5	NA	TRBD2	CASSEGVLAEETQYF	TGTGCCAGCAGCGAAGGAGTTCTAGCGGAAGAGACCCAGTACTTC
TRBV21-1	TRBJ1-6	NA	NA	CASSKGGVAPLHF	TGTGCCAGCAGCAAAGGGGGGGTGGCCCCCCTCCACTTT
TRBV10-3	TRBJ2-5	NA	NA	CAIKRGQGQGTQYF	TGTGCCATCAAACGCGGGCAGGGACAAGGGACCCAGTACTTC
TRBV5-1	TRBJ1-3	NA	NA	CATGEGAGNTIYF	TGCGCCACCGGTGAGGGGGCTGGAAACACCATATATTTT
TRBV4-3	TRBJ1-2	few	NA	CASSQDMGASPYGYTF	TGCGCCAGCAGCCAAGATATGGGGGCATCCCCCTATGGCTACACCTTC
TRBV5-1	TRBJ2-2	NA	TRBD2	CASSFGGASGELFF	TGCGCCAGCAGCTTCGGGGGGGCTTCCGGGGAGCTGTTTTTT
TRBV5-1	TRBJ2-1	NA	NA	CASSLGFGQHNEQFF	TGCGCCAGCAGCTTGGGGTTTGGACAACACAATGAGCAGTTCTTC
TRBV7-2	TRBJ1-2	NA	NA	CASSSSGKDGYTF	TGTGCCAGCAGCTCATCAGGGAAGGATGGCTACACCTTC
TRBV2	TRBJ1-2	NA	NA	CASSEARGGYTF	TGTGCCAGCAGTGAAGCTCGAGGTGGCTACACCTTC
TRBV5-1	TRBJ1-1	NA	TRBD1	CASSLASLDRSNTEAFF	TGCGCCAGCAGCTTGGCCTCCCTGGACAGGTCGAACACTGAAGCTTTCTTT
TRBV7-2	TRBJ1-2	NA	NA	CASSRDRNYGYTF	TGTGCCAGCAGCCGCGACAGAAACTATGGCTACACCTTC
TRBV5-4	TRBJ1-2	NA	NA	CASSPDTWYGYTF	TGTGCCAGCAGCCCAGACACATGGTATGGCTACACCTTC
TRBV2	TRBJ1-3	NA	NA	CASSEGGRRLRNTIYF	TGTGCCAGCAGTGAAGGTGGGAGACGCCTGAGAAACACCATATATTTT
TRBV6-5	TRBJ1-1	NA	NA	CASSYAGPRNTEAFF	TGTGCCAGCAGTTACGCGGGACCGAGGAACACTGAAGCTTTCTTT
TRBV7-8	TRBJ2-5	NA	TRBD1	CASSLVYRGMETQYF	TGTGCCAGCAGCTTAGTCTACAGGGGAATGGAGACCCAGTACTTC
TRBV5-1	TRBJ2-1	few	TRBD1	CASSLGQGSSSYNEQFF	TGCGCCAGCAGCTTGGGACAGGGGTCCAGCTCCTACAATGAGCAGTTCTTC
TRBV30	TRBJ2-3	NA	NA	CAWSGARPLF	TGTGCCTGGAGTGGAGCCCGTCCTCTTTTT
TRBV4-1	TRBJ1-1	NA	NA	CASSRDTGIGEAFF	TGCGCCAGCAGCCGTGATACAGGGATAGGTGAAGCTTTCTTT
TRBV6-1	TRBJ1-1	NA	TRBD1	CASSGTGGWSTEAFF	TGTGCCAGCAGCGGGACAGGAGGGTGGAGCACTGAAGCTTTCTTT
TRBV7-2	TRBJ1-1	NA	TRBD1	CASSRQGLNTEAFF	TGCGCCAGCAGCAGACAGGGACTGAACACTGAAGCTTTCTTT
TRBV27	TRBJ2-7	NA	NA	CASSPPTSGSSYEQYF	TGTGCCAGCAGTCCCCCTACTAGTGGGAGCTCCTACGAGCAGTACTTC
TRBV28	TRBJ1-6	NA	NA	CASTYDPPGGTYNSPLHF	TGTGCCAGCACCTACGACCCACCCGGGGGTACCTATAATTCACCCCTCCACTTT